This T cell receptor (beta chain) was captured by sequencing in a study of blood T cell repertoires in COVID-19. The repertoire was sequenced with immunoSEQ multiplex PCR; TCRdb's copy has only in-frame clones and lacks some. The table shows about 150,000 clones, with about 86% occurring only once. The CDR3 extends over 14 amino acids. Germline CDR1 is SGHAT and CDR2 is FQNNGV. Trimming stripped 2 bases from V and 2 bases from J, with 7 bases between. The receptor comes from an elderly woman with acute or convalescent COVID-19. The sequenced material came from peripheral blood. J is TRBJ2-1 and V is TRBV11-2; D unresolved. CDR3 loop: CASSLISPYNEQFF. CDR3 in DNA: TGTGCCAGCAGCTTAATAAGCCCCTACAATGAGCAGTTCTTC. Filled out from reference TRBV11-2 and TRBJ2-1, the complete variable domain reads EAGVAQSPRYKIIEKRQSVAFWCNPISGHATLYWYQQILGQGPKLLIQFQNNGVVDDSQLPKDRFSAERLKGVDSTLKIQPAKLEDSAVYLCASSLISPYNEQFFGPGTRLTVL.